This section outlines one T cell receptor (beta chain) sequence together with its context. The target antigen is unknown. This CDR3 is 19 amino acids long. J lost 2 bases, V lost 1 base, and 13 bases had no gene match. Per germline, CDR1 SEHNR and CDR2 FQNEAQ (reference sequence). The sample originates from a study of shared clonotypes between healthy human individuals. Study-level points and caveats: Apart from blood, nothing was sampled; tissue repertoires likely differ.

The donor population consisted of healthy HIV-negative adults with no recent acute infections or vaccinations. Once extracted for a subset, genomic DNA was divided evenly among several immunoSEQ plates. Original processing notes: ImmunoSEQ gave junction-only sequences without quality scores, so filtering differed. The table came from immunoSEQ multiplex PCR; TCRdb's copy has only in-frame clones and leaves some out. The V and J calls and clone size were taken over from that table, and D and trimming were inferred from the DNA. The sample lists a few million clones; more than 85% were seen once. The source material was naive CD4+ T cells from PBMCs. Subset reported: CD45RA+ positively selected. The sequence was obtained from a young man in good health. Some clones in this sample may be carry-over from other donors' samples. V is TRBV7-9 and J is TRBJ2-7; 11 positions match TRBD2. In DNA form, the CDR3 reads TGTGCCAGCAGCTTAGATTCAGGGTTGGGGACTAGCGGACCCTACGAGCAGTACTTC. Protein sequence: CASSLDSGLGTSGPYEQYF.